A selection of T cell receptor beta chains follows, all from one sample in a study of neurological immune-mediated disorders. TCRdb reanalysed the 5' RACE reads using MiXCR and keeps one entry per CDR3 protein. The table has roughly 100,000 distinct CDR3 sequences, 10% to 12% seen once. Sequenced sample: PBMCs. The receptors originated from a female donor with HTLV-1-associated myelopathy (HAM/TSP). Each CDR3 is given with its conserved first and last residue. The order of the fields is J gene, clone size, V gene, D gene, CDR3 protein, CDR3 DNA. The D gene is left open where the match is weak. A clone size is listed for some rows: how often the clone was seen (once, few, many), or a class if it is expanded.

J gene: TRBJ2-1; clone size: many; V gene: TRBV3-1; D gene: TRBD2; CDR3 protein: CASSQTSGGAIEQFF; CDR3 DNA: TGTGCCAGCAGCCAAACTAGCGGGGGGGCGATTGAGCAGTTCTTC
J gene: TRBJ2-3; clone size: many; V gene: TRBV5-1; D gene: TRBD1; CDR3 protein: CASSFGQGLATDTQYF; CDR3 DNA: TGCGCCAGCAGCTTCGGACAGGGTCTGGCCACAGATACGCAGTATTTT
J gene: TRBJ2-1; clone size: .; V gene: TRBV28; D gene: TRBD2; CDR3 protein: CASRLSSGGRTGEQFF; CDR3 DNA: TGTGCCAGCAGACTATCTAGCGGGGGCCGTACCGGGGAGCAGTTCTTC
J gene: TRBJ2-4; clone size: many; V gene: TRBV4-2; D gene: TRBD2; CDR3 protein: CASSQDPAGVLAKNIQYF; CDR3 DNA: TGTGCCAGCAGCCAAGATCCAGCGGGGGTGCTAGCCAAAAACATTCAGTACTTC
J gene: TRBJ2-1; clone size: many; V gene: TRBV18; D gene: TRBD2; CDR3 protein: CASSPPGTGGNEQFF; CDR3 DNA: TGTGCCAGCTCACCCCCTGGGACGGGGGGAAATGAGCAGTTCTTC
J gene: TRBJ2-7; clone size: many; V gene: TRBV10-3; D gene: .; CDR3 protein: CATRTRTVSYEQYF; CDR3 DNA: TGTGCCACTAGAACGAGGACAGTCTCCTACGAGCAGTACTTC
J gene: TRBJ2-3; clone size: many; V gene: TRBV4-2; D gene: .; CDR3 protein: CASGPGTLNGDTQYF; CDR3 DNA: TGTGCCAGCGGGCCCGGGACCTTAAACGGGGATACGCAGTATTTT
J gene: TRBJ2-1; clone size: many; V gene: TRBV20-1; D gene: TRBD2; CDR3 protein: CSASDGGVNNEQFF; CDR3 DNA: TGCAGTGCTAGTGACGGGGGGGTGAACAATGAGCAGTTCTTC
J gene: TRBJ2-3; clone size: many; V gene: TRBV20-1; D gene: .; CDR3 protein: CSASSILGADTQYF; CDR3 DNA: TGCAGTGCTAGCTCCATACTAGGCGCAGATACGCAGTATTTT
J gene: TRBJ2-7; clone size: many; V gene: TRBV7-2; D gene: .; CDR3 protein: CASSRWKDSFYEQYF; CDR3 DNA: TGTGCCAGCAGCCGGTGGAAAGACAGCTTCTACGAGCAGTACTTC
J gene: TRBJ1-5; clone size: many; V gene: TRBV6-2/TRBV6-3; D gene: TRBD1; CDR3 protein: CASSYGQVVSNQPQHF; CDR3 DNA: TGTGCCAGCAGTTACGGACAGGTAGTTAGCAATCAGCCCCAGCATTTT
J gene: TRBJ2-2; clone size: many; V gene: TRBV5-1; D gene: TRBD2; CDR3 protein: CASSGVSGGANTGELFF; CDR3 DNA: TGCGCCAGCAGCGGTGTTAGCGGGGGGGCTAACACCGGGGAGCTGTTTTTT
J gene: TRBJ2-7; clone size: .; V gene: TRBV20-1; D gene: TRBD1; CDR3 protein: CSATLNPGQGAYEQYF; CDR3 DNA: TGCAGTGCCACTCTAAATCCGGGACAGGGGGCCTACGAGCAGTACTTC
J gene: TRBJ1-5; clone size: few; V gene: TRBV12-3/TRBV12-4; D gene: TRBD1; CDR3 protein: CASRGQSNQPQHF; CDR3 DNA: TGTGCCAGCAGGGGACAGAGCAATCAGCCCCAGCATTTT
J gene: TRBJ2-2; clone size: many; V gene: TRBV5-1; D gene: .; CDR3 protein: CASSFVSPDANTGELFF; CDR3 DNA: TGCGCCAGCAGCTTTGTATCTCCGGACGCGAACACCGGGGAGCTGTTTTTT
J gene: TRBJ2-7; clone size: many; V gene: TRBV7-2; D gene: TRBD2; CDR3 protein: CASSLEGGGAHEQYF; CDR3 DNA: TGTGCCAGCAGCTTAGAAGGCGGGGGGGCCCACGAGCAGTACTTC
J gene: TRBJ2-3; clone size: many; V gene: TRBV15; D gene: .; CDR3 protein: CATSRLAGTLGDTQYF; CDR3 DNA: TGTGCCACCAGCAGACTGGCGGGGACTTTAGGAGATACGCAGTATTTT
J gene: TRBJ2-7; clone size: many; V gene: TRBV20-1; D gene: TRBD1; CDR3 protein: CSARDTGQAVEQYF; CDR3 DNA: TGCAGTGCTAGAGATACCGGACAGGCAGTCGAGCAGTACTTC
J gene: TRBJ1-1; clone size: .; V gene: TRBV5-6; D gene: TRBD1; CDR3 protein: CASSLWTGVTEAFF; CDR3 DNA: TGTGCCAGCAGCTTGTGGACAGGGGTGACTGAAGCTTTCTTT
J gene: TRBJ2-7; clone size: many; V gene: TRBV7-2; D gene: .; CDR3 protein: CASSLGGYPEQYF; CDR3 DNA: TGTGCCAGCAGCTTAGGGGGCTACCCGGAGCAGTACTTC
J gene: TRBJ2-1; clone size: many; V gene: TRBV5-6; D gene: TRBD1; CDR3 protein: CASRTPPGQGKVMGYNEQFF; CDR3 DNA: TGTGCCAGCAGAACTCCACCGGGACAGGGTAAAGTGATGGGTTACAATGAGCAGTTCTTC
J gene: TRBJ2-5; clone size: many; V gene: TRBV5-6; D gene: .; CDR3 protein: CASSLSKTEETQYF; CDR3 DNA: TGTGCCAGCAGCTTGAGTAAAACGGAAGAGACCCAGTACTTC
J gene: TRBJ2-7; clone size: many; V gene: TRBV5-1; D gene: .; CDR3 protein: CASSGGTESSYEQYF; CDR3 DNA: TGCGCCAGCAGCGGGGGCACGGAGAGCTCCTACGAGCAGTACTTC
J gene: TRBJ2-3; clone size: many; V gene: TRBV7-9; D gene: .; CDR3 protein: CGVQTGKGTDTQYF; CDR3 DNA: TGTGGCGTTCAGACGGGGAAGGGCACAGATACGCAGTATTTT
J gene: TRBJ2-5; clone size: many; V gene: TRBV11-2; D gene: .; CDR3 protein: CASSLGRTYQTQYF; CDR3 DNA: TGTGCCAGCAGCTTAGGGCGGACTTACCAGACCCAGTACTTC
J gene: TRBJ1-2; clone size: many; V gene: TRBV20-1; D gene: .; CDR3 protein: CSARRGARGGYTF; CDR3 DNA: TGCAGTGCTAGGAGGGGCGCCCGTGGAGGCTACACCTTC
J gene: TRBJ2-1; clone size: many; V gene: TRBV20-1; D gene: .; CDR3 protein: CSARRAVSYNEQFF; CDR3 DNA: TGCAGTGCTAGGCGTGCGGTCTCCTACAATGAGCAGTTCTTC
J gene: TRBJ2-3; clone size: many; V gene: TRBV20-1; D gene: .; CDR3 protein: CSARHPTRAGDTQYF; CDR3 DNA: TGCAGTGCTAGACACCCCACTCGGGCTGGAGATACGCAGTATTTT
J gene: TRBJ2-2; clone size: many; V gene: TRBV27; D gene: .; CDR3 protein: CASRTGANTGELFF; CDR3 DNA: TGTGCCAGCAGGACGGGGGCGAACACCGGGGAGCTGTTTTTT
J gene: TRBJ2-1; clone size: .; V gene: TRBV30; D gene: .; CDR3 protein: CAWRPYIRGDEQFF; CDR3 DNA: TGTGCCTGGAGGCCGTACATCAGGGGTGATGAGCAGTTCTTC
J gene: TRBJ2-3; clone size: .; V gene: TRBV28; D gene: TRBD1; CDR3 protein: CASSSLPGTGDLADTQYF; CDR3 DNA: TGTGCCAGCAGTTCCCTCCCCGGGACAGGGGATTTGGCAGATACGCAGTATTTT
J gene: TRBJ2-5; clone size: many; V gene: TRBV6-5; D gene: TRBD1; CDR3 protein: CASSIWTGLGETQYF; CDR3 DNA: TGTGCCAGCAGTATTTGGACAGGATTGGGAGAGACCCAGTACTTC
J gene: TRBJ2-7; clone size: many; V gene: TRBV12-3/TRBV12-4; D gene: TRBD1; CDR3 protein: CASSSRTGGLGEQYF; CDR3 DNA: TGTGCCAGCAGCTCGAGGACAGGGGGCTTAGGCGAGCAGTACTTC
J gene: TRBJ1-2; clone size: many; V gene: TRBV12-3/TRBV12-4; D gene: TRBD1; CDR3 protein: CASSTRGHHYGYTF; CDR3 DNA: TGTGCCAGCAGTACCAGGGGGCACCACTATGGCTACACCTTC